The T cell receptor beta chain under discussion was sequenced for a study of blood T cell repertoires in COVID-19. Study context: COVID-19 samples from acute and convalescent phases originated in the United States, Italy and Spain. The analysed material was cDNA or gDNA that came from T cells, B-cell-depleted T cells, or PBMCs.

In the original processing: The authors estimated nucleated cell counts from reference gene primer amplification. Profiled with immunoSEQ multiplex PCR; TCRdb holds only in-frame clones, not every one. The D gene and trimming were derived from the DNA, and the V and J assignments and clone size from that table. The sample carries 180,000 or so clones, approximately 85% recorded once. The origin of this receptor is an elderly woman with acute or convalescent COVID-19. Sequenced material: peripheral blood.

The CDR3 coding sequence is TGTGCCAGCAGCCCAGTGGGGGGTTGGGGCACCGGGGAGCTGTTTTTT. This codes for CASSPVGGWGTGELFF. The J gene is TRBJ2-2, the V gene TRBV7-3; D is possibly TRBD2 (6 bases). The CDR3 is 16 amino acids. V lost 5 bases and J 4 bases, leaving 17 bases between the germline ends. Germline-derived CDR1 and CDR2 are SGHTA and FQGTGA.